This T cell receptor beta chain was sequenced during a study of CD8+CD57+ T cells in acquired aplastic anemia. Study at large: The average for DNA from sorted CD4+ and CD8+ cells was about 3.3 ug.

The template used for profiling TCR beta VDJ and CDR3 was genomic DNA. TCRdb re-analysed the reads in MiXCR, keeping a single row per CDR3 protein. The sample comprises hundreds of thousands of distinct CDR3 sequences, just under 70% of which are singletons, and under 4.5% rests with the top ten. V was shortened by 6 bases and J by 6 bases, with 20 bases between the two germline ends. Germline values: CDR1 DFQATT, CDR2 SNEGSKA (reference sequence). The CDR3 extends over 14 amino acids. The sample taken for sequencing was sorted CD4+, CD8+, or CD8+CD57+ T cells (not recorded which) from PBMCs. The chain links TRBV20-1 to TRBJ1-2; a weak D match, TRBD1 (6 bases). The origin of this receptor is a human donor in good health, serving as a control. The CDR3 coding sequence is TGCAGTGCCCCTTCCTTCACAGGGACTGATGGCTACACCTTC. It codes for CSAPSFTGTDGYTF.